This T cell receptor (beta chain) was observed in a study of PD-L1 blockade in urothelial cancer. Libraries were prepared by immunoSEQ multiplex PCR; TCRdb keeps only in-frame clonotypes and omits some of them. Among some 100,000 clones listed, 89% were seen once. Germline trimming cut 4 bases from V and 6 bases from J; bases unmatched to any gene: 9. The germline V gene encodes CDR1 SGDLS and CDR2 YYNGEE. The CDR3 covers 15 residues. The time point: pretreatment peripheral blood. The sample was PBMCs, taken around atezolizumab (anti-PD-L1) treatment. The rearrangement uses TRBV9 and TRBJ2-7; 11 positions agree with TRBD1. The clonotype originates from an elderly woman with urothelial cancer. CDR3 region: CASSISDRGQGEQYF. In DNA form, the CDR3 reads TGTGCCAGCAGCATATCGGACAGGGGGCAGGGCGAGCAGTACTTC.